This T cell receptor beta chain derives from a study of blood T cell repertoires in COVID-19 (dated by TCRdb to the early 2020s). About the full investigation: Collaborator samples came from the United States, Italy and Spain and covered acute and convalescent phases of COVID-19. HLA class I and class II types, where available, came from metadata supplied by the sample provider rather than from assay-based typing. Deeply sampled blood TCRbeta repertoires from subjects exposed to, actively infected with, or recovered from COVID-19 were included in the dataset. The samples were drawn from the first 160 participants of the ongoing ImmuneRACE study and from over a thousand subjects provided by 6 global collaborators. A freely available public database, intended as a resource for researchers studying the immune response to SARS-CoV-2, is where the repertoires were released. The prospective study material was composed of cDNA or gDNA derived from T cells, B-cell-depleted T cells, or PBMCs. The sample metadata nearly always contained a de-identified subject ID, COVID-19 status, age in years and sex.

The collaborating institutions used their own protocols to collect whole blood in K2EDTA tubes. For TCRbeta analysis, collaborators shipped samples in one of three forms: frozen whole blood, isolated PBMCs, or DNA extracted from either of those sample types. The study at large found these results: The quantity of clinical and demographic metadata differed by source and by participant and was supplied without curation.

Notes on this clone: The antigen this receptor binds is unknown. Base qualities are not provided; no much larger clone lies one nucleotide away.

TCRbeta CDR3 regions were amplified from genomic DNA by means of the immunoSEQ Assay, a bias-controlled multiplex PCR. The paper's data handling went like this. Nucleated cell counts per sample were estimated from amplification of reference gene primers within the assay. To quantify the absolute abundance of each unique TCRbeta CDR3 rearrangement, sequence reads were collapsed and filtered. For each sample, productive Simpson clonality was calculated by taking the square root of Simpson's diversity index across productive rearrangements. TCRdb obtained this table from immuneACCESS and retained in-frame rearrangements with V and J assigned. These tables miss some clones; where compared with another copy, unresolved V genes account for less than half of the shortfall, and the remainder is unexplained. From that table come the V and J calls and clone size; the DNA was used to work out D and trimming. The sample table holds around 180,000 clones, of which around nine tenths were seen once. 3.5% to 4.5% of the sample is in the top ten clones.

Via the germline V gene, CDR1 is SGHAT and CDR2 FQNNGV. The CDR3 covers 17 residues, taking in both the cysteine and the phenylalanine. Just CDR3 DNA is preserved here, 51 bases in frame from base 1. V has 5 bases trimmed and J has 4 bases trimmed; junction bases matching no gene number 12. The sequenced sample was peripheral blood. The chain couples TRBV11-2 to TRBJ2-1; the junction holds 9 bases that match TRBD2. The source is a human donor in a cohort sampled during active COVID-19. The CDR3 loop reads CASSHSGSYNGYNEQFF. The nucleotide sequence is given as TGTGCCAGCAGCCATAGCGGGAGCTATAACGGTTACAATGAGCAGTTCTTC.